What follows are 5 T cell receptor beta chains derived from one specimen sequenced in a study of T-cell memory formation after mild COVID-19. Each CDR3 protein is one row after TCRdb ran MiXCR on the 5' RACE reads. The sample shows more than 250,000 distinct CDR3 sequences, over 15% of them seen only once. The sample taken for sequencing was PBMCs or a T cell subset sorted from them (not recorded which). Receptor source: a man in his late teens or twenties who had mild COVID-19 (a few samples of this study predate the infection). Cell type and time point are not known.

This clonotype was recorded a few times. CDR3 in amino acids: CASSQSGLYLPGELFF. The CDR3 bases are TGCGCCAGCAGCCAATCCGGCCTATACCTCCCCGGGGAGCTGTTTTTT. J is TRBJ2-2 and V is TRBV4-1; D is uncertain. Germline values: CDR1 MGHRA, CDR2 YSYEKL. This CDR3 has 16 amino acids. V was pared by 2 bases and J by 6 bases, with 16 bases between.

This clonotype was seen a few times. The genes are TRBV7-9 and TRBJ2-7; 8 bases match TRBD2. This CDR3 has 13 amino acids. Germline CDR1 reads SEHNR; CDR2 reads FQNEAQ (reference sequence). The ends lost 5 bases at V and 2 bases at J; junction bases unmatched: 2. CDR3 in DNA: TGTGCCAGCAGCACGGGGGGGACCTACGAGCAGTACTTC. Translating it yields CASSTGGTYEQYF. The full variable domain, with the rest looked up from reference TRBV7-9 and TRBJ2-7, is DTGVSQNPRHKITKRGQNVTFRCDPISEHNRLYWYRQTLGQGPEFLTYFQNEAQLEKSRLLSDRFSAERPKGSFSTLEIQRTEQGDSAMYLCASSTGGTYEQYFGPGTRLTVT.

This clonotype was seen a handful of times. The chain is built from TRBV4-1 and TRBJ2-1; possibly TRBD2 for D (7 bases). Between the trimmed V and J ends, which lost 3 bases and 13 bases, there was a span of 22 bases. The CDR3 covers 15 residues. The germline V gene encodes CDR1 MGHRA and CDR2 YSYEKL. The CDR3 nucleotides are TGCGCCAGCAGCCAGACAGGAGGGGGGGCCTTATCCCAGTTCTTC. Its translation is CASSQTGGGALSQFF.

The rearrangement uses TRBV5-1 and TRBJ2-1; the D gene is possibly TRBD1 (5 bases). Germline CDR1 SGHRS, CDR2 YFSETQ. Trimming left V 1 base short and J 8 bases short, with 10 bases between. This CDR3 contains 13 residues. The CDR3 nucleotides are TGCGCCAGCAGCTTGACAGGCTTCGATGAGCAGTTCTTC. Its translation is CASSLTGFDEQFF.

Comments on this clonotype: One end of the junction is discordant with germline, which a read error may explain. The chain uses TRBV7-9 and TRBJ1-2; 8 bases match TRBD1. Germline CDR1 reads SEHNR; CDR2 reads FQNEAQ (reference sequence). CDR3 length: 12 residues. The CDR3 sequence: CASSARDRTGAF. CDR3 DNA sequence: TGTGCCAGCAGCGCCCGGGACAGGACGGGAGCCTTC.